The 26 T cell receptor beta chains listed next were all sequenced from one sample in a study of T cells in localized non-small cell lung cancer. The table came from immunoSEQ multiplex PCR; TCRdb's copy has only in-frame clones and leaves some out. This sample yields some 3,400 clones, of which under 55% are seen a single time; roughly 4.8% belongs to the top ten. The starting material was lymph node tissue, obtained before any cancer treatment. The receptors were gathered from a woman aged 18 to 49 with stage I lung adenocarcinoma.

The rearrangement uses TRBV9 and TRBJ2-5; 10 nucleotides match TRBD1. Germline values: CDR1 SGDLS, CDR2 YYNGEE. Trimming took 4 bases from V and 5 from J; bases not matched to a gene: 5. The CDR3 has 14 residues. The CDR3 DNA follows: TGTGCCAGCAGCCGGGACAGGGGAAGGGAGACCCAGTACTTC. Encoded protein: CASSRDRGRETQYF.

V is TRBV28 and J is TRBJ2-3, with D hard to call. Germline CDR1 MDHEN, CDR2 SYDVKM. The CDR3 loop spans 16 amino acids. The ends were cut back, 7 bases at V and 0 bases at J, with 17 bases in the middle. The chain's CDR3 is CASNPPGAISTDTQYF. CDR3 DNA: TGTGCCAGCAACCCCCCCGGAGCGATTAGCACAGATACGCAGTATTTT.

This clone was counted once. The chain uses TRBV4-1 and TRBJ1-3; D gene unclear. CDR3 size: 14 residues. CDR1 and CDR2 (germline): MGHRA, YSYEKL. The germline V and J ends were trimmed by 4 bases and 2 bases, with 9 bases remaining between them. In nucleotides, the CDR3 is TGCGCCAGCAGCCGCCCCGGAGCTGGAAACACCATATATTTT. Protein sequence: CASSRPGAGNTIYF.

The rearrangement uses TRBV19 and TRBJ1-4, with a tentative D call TRBD1 (5 bases). The CDR3 totals 15 residues. Trimming pared 1 base from V and 8 bases from J, leaving 14 bases between. Germline CDR1 is LNHDA and CDR2 is SQIVND (reference sequence). The CDR3 is CASSIAGRVGEKLFF. DNA for the CDR3: TGTGCCAGTAGTATAGCCGGCAGGGTTGGAGAAAAACTGTTTTTT.

The J gene is TRBJ2-1, the V gene TRBV10-2; no firm D call. V was clipped by 6 bases and J by 5 bases, with 8 bases between them. Germline CDR1 WSHSY, CDR2 SAAADI. There are 12 residues in the CDR3. As DNA, the CDR3 is TGCGCCAGCAGAGAGGCGAACAATGAGCAGTTCTTC. This sequence encodes CASREANNEQFF.

This clone was recorded a few times. The chain combines TRBV6-7 with TRBJ2-6; D not resolved. TRBV6-7 is known as an ORF, though its function is uncertain. CDR3 size: 13 residues. Deletions cut 5 bases from V and 1 base from J, with 3 bases between. CDR3 amino acids: CASSESGANVLTF. As DNA, the CDR3 is TGTGCCAGCAGTGAATCTGGGGCCAACGTCCTGACTTTC.

About this clone itself: An end of the junction does not agree with germline; a read error may underlie this. This chain connects TRBV29-1 to TRBJ2-7; a weak D match, TRBD2 (5 bases). Germline V gene sequence: CDR1 SQVTM, CDR2 ANQGSEA. The CDR3 is 13 residues long. CDR3 sequence (DNA): TGCAGCGTTCAAGACACACTGAGCGGCGAGCAGTACTTC. It yields the protein CSVQDTLSGEQYF.

This clone has just a few counts. The V gene is TRBV11-3, the J gene TRBJ2-1, with a tentative D call TRBD1 (6 bases). The length of the CDR3 is 14 residues. V shed 4 bases and J shed 5 bases, with 12 bases lying between them. Germline V gives CDR1 SGHNT, CDR2 YENEEA. The CDR3 protein is CASSSGDGDNEQFF. As DNA, the CDR3 is TGTGCCAGCAGCTCAGGGGACGGGGACAATGAGCAGTTCTTC.

This clone has more than one count but fewer than ten. The rearrangement links TRBV11-3 to TRBJ1-5, with 10 bases lining up with TRBD1. The CDR3 is made up of 14 amino acids. V lost 5 bases, J lost 7 bases, and 5 bases stayed unmatched. CDR1 and CDR2 (germline): SGHNT, YENEEA. The DNA for the CDR3 is TGTGCCAGCAGCCAAGGACAGGGGGGCCAGCCCCAGCATTTT. Protein sequence: CASSQGQGGQPQHF. The variable domain in full, completed from reference TRBV11-3 and TRBJ1-5, reads EAGVVQSPRYKIIEKKQPVAFWCNPISGHNTLYWYLQNLGQGPELLIRYENEEAVDDSQLPKDRFSAERLKGVDSTLKIQPAELGDSAVYLCASSQGQGGQPQHFGDGTRLSIL.

This chain joins TRBV29-1 and TRBJ2-2; TRBD1 matches at 7 bases. The germline CDR1 and CDR2 sequences are SQVTM and ANQGSEA. Trimming took 7 bases from V and 6 from J; bases not matched to a gene: 5. The CDR3 spans 12 residues. The CDR3 sequence: CSGVQGPGELFF. CDR3 nucleotide sequence: TGCAGCGGAGTACAGGGGCCCGGGGAGCTGTTTTTT.

The genes are TRBV11-3 and TRBJ1-1; no definite D call. The V gene's germline CDR1 is SGHNT and CDR2 YENEEA. V was trimmed by 3 bases and J by 6 bases, leaving 17 bases between them. The CDR3 is 15 amino acids. The CDR3 here is CASSLSQLQWAEAFF. CDR3 in DNA: TGTGCCAGCAGCTTGTCCCAGCTTCAGTGGGCTGAAGCTTTCTTT.

The chain joins TRBV30 to TRBJ1-1; D perhaps matches TRBD1 (5 bases). The ends were cut back, 2 bases at V and 2 bases at J, with 12 bases in the middle. Germline CDR1 and CDR2: GTSNPN and SVGIG (reference sequence). This CDR3 has 14 residues. The CDR3 sequence is CAWSIWDGNTEAFF. The CDR3 DNA reads as TGTGCCTGGAGTATATGGGACGGTAACACTGAAGCTTTCTTT.

Of note for this clone: One junction end disagrees with the germline gene, perhaps due to a read error. V usage is TRBV18 and J usage is TRBJ2-2; the D gene is possibly TRBD2 (6 bases). Germline CDR1 is KGHSH and CDR2 is LQKENI. The CDR3 length is 14 residues. The CDR3 region has the DNA TGTGCCAGCTCACCCCGGGGGAACACCGGGAAGCTGTTTTTT. The encoded protein is CASSPRGNTGKLFF.

This clone was seen a handful of times. This CDR3 is CASSGSGTGRYEQYF. DNA for the CDR3: TGTGCCAGCAGCGGGAGCGGGACAGGTCGGTACGAGCAGTACTTC. This rearrangement joins TRBV11-3 to TRBJ2-7; possible D gene TRBD1, 8 bases. V dropped 5 bases and J dropped 4 bases, with 18 bases sitting between them. The CDR3 runs 15 residues. Looked up from germline, CDR1 is SGHNT and CDR2 is YENEEA.

J is TRBJ2-7 and V is TRBV6-8; the D gene is possibly TRBD2 (5 bases). Trimming removed 2 bases at V and 5 bases at J, with 7 bases between. This CDR3 region has 12 residues. Germline V gene sequence: CDR1 MNHGY, CDR2 SAAAGT. The CDR3 DNA reads as TGTGCCAGCAGTTACCTGGAGGACGAGCAGTACTTC. Translation: CASSYLEDEQYF.

V usage is TRBV12-5 and J usage is TRBJ2-3; TRBD1 or TRBD2 may be the D gene (5 bases each). The ends were cut back, 0 bases at V and 0 bases at J, with 16 bases in the middle. Germline loops: CDR1 LGHNT, CDR2 FRNRAP. The CDR3 spans 18 residues. The CDR3 DNA reads TGTGCTAGTGGTTTGGTACGGGACGGGAAAGGGAGCACAGATACGCAGTATTTT. Protein sequence: CASGLVRDGKGSTDTQYF.

The V call is TRBV13, the J call TRBJ1-3, with D possibly TRBD1 on 6 matching bases. Trimming took off 0 bases at V and 0 bases at J, with 9 bases between the two ends. CDR1 and CDR2 from the germline V gene are PRHDT and FYEKMQ (reference sequence). The CDR3 has 16 amino acids. The CDR3 sequence is CASSLGAGHSGNTIYF. The CDR3 DNA is TGTGCCAGCAGCTTAGGAGCGGGACACTCTGGAAACACCATATATTTT.

This sequence joins TRBV29-1 and TRBJ2-2; 7 bases align to TRBD1. The CDR3 totals 15 residues. Germline assignment: CDR1 SQVTM and CDR2 ANQGSEA. V lost 6 bases to trimming and J lost 4 bases; unmatched junction nucleotides: 11. The CDR3 DNA sequence: TGCAGCGTCGCACCGTCCGGGACAGCCACCGGGGAGCTGTTTTTT. Translating gives CSVAPSGTATGELFF.

This clone rates as large (0.1 to 1%). This chain links TRBV9 with TRBJ1-1; 7 positions match TRBD1. The germline V gene has CDR1 SGDLS and CDR2 YYNGEE. The CDR3 has 12 amino acids. Trimming cost V 5 bases and J 11 bases; bases outside gene matches: 9. This chain's CDR3 is CASSSDRVKAFF. The DNA for the CDR3 is TGTGCCAGCAGTTCCGACAGGGTCAAGGCTTTCTTT.

The V and J genes are TRBV28 and TRBJ2-1; 7 nucleotides align to TRBD1. Germline V lookup: CDR1 MDHEN, CDR2 SYDVKM. CDR3 size: 13 residues. V lost 6 bases to trimming and J lost 7 bases; unmatched junction nucleotides: 6. The CDR3 sequence: CASRGQASNEQFF. As DNA, the CDR3 is TGTGCCAGCAGAGGACAGGCGTCAAATGAGCAGTTCTTC.

In the case of this clone: Mismatch with germline at one junction end may stem from a read error. This sequence joins TRBV9 and TRBJ1-4, with D possibly TRBD1 on 5 matching bases. There are 15 residues in the CDR3. Germline V gives CDR1 SGDLS, CDR2 YYNGEE. This CDR3 reads CASSVEVRQGEKLFF. The CDR3 nucleotides are TGTGCCAGCAGTGTAGAGGTTCGGCAGGGTGAAAAACTGTTTTTT.

The chain couples TRBV30 to TRBJ1-5; 7 nucleotides align to TRBD1. The CDR3 sequence is 17 residues long. Germline V gene sequence: CDR1 GTSNPN, CDR2 SVGIG (reference sequence). J gave up 0 bases and V 0 bases, and 8 bases lay outside the gene matches. The CDR3 sequence: CAWSVRGQPNSNQPQHF. CDR3 bases: TGTGCCTGGAGTGTAAGGGGACAGCCGAATAGCAATCAGCCCCAGCATTTT. The full variable domain, in which reference TRBV30 and TRBJ1-5 provide the parts outside the CDR3, is SQTIHQWPATLVQPVGSPLSLECTVEGTSNPNLYWYRQAAGRGLQLLFYSVGIGQISSEVPQNLSASRPQDRQFILSSKKLLLSDSGFYLCAWSVRGQPNSNQPQHFGDGTRLSIL.

The V call is TRBV19, the J call TRBJ2-2; D gene uncertain. V was clipped by 2 bases and J by 4 bases, with 8 bases between them. Germline lookup yields CDR1 LNHDA and CDR2 SQIVND (reference sequence). This CDR3 has 14 amino acids. CDR3 region: CASSISFSTGELFF. CDR3 sequence (DNA): TGTGCCAGTAGTATAAGTTTCAGCACCGGGGAGCTGTTTTTT.

The CDR3 protein is CASSTVNGQETQYF. The CDR3 DNA follows: TGTGCCAGCAGTACCGTGAACGGCCAAGAGACCCAGTACTTC. The V call is TRBV28, the J call TRBJ2-5, with D unresolved. The germline V and J ends were trimmed by 5 bases and 1 base, with 11 bases remaining between them. Germline V CDR1 and CDR2: MDHEN, SYDVKM. The CDR3 is made up of 14 amino acids.

This clone was observed a handful of times. The rearrangement joins TRBV9 to TRBJ1-5; 7 positions agree with TRBD1. Germline assignment: CDR1 SGDLS and CDR2 YYNGEE. J was trimmed by 7 bases and V by 5 bases; bases with no gene match: 6. The CDR3 covers 13 residues. CDR3 amino acids: CASSLGTEQPQHF. In nucleotides, the CDR3 is TGTGCCAGCAGTTTAGGGACAGAACAGCCCCAGCATTTT.

This clone was observed a handful of times. The chain uses TRBV6-8 and TRBJ2-7; D is perhaps TRBD1 (6 bases). V was cut by 0 bases and J by 3 bases, with 12 bases left in between. Germline values: CDR1 MNHGY, CDR2 SAAAGT. CDR3 size: 15 residues. CDR3 region: CASSYSQGTFYEQYF. In DNA form, the CDR3 reads TGTGCCAGCAGTTACTCACAGGGTACATTCTACGAGCAGTACTTC.